This T cell receptor beta chain was documented in a study of T cells in Graves' hyperthyroidism and ophthalmopathy. Study-wide points: Ophthalmopathy got predicted by the model a median about six months before its onset.

Ophthalmopathy patients had moderate-to-severe active disease, CAS ≥3, NOSPECS ≥4, and disease duration under 3 months. Orbital computed tomography, thyroid ultrasound, serum thyroxine and TRAb, and clinical symptoms together informed the diagnoses. From RNA transcripts, TCR beta CDR3 regions were amplified. TCR CDR3 underwent first-round RT-PCR with the HTBI primer set. MiXCR was run by TCRdb on the multiplex PCR reads, yielding one entry per CDR3 protein. The sample shows about 410,000 distinct CDR3 sequences, about 14% of them seen only once. This clonotype was detected many times. Its antigen is as yet unknown. One junction end disagrees with the germline gene, perhaps due to a read error. What was sequenced was blood. The receptor was isolated from a woman in her 30s with Graves' ophthalmopathy.

The chain's CDR3 is CASSFGGFSDQPQHF. The CDR3, as DNA: TGTGCCAGCAGCTTTGGAGGGTTTAGCGATCAGCCCCAGCATTTT. The chain links TRBV11-2 to TRBJ1-5, with D unclear. The CDR3 runs 15 residues. Germline loops: CDR1 SGHAT, CDR2 FQNNGV.